These T cell receptor beta chains were read from a single sample in a study of technical replicates of blood from several donors. Sequencing was performed with immunoSEQ multiplex PCR; in TCRdb, only in-frame clones are kept and a portion is missing. The sample records 60,000 to 80,000 clones, approximately 90% being singletons. The specimen was PBMCs. These receptors came from a human donor in good health. Some clones in this sample may be carry-over from other donors' samples. CDR3s include the opening cysteine and the closing phenylalanine or tryptophan. Fields, in order: D gene, J gene, V gene, clone size, CDR3 protein, CDR3 DNA. D genes are given only for firm matches. Clone size is stated in some rows and not others, as once, few, many or a class when expanded.

d_call: NA; j_call: TRBJ2-3; v_call: TRBV6-1; clone_size: NA; cdr3_aa: CASSHDYTSTDTQYF; cdr3_nt: TGTGCCAGCAGCCATGACTACACTAGCACAGATACGCAGTATTTT
d_call: NA; j_call: TRBJ2-5; v_call: TRBV9; clone_size: NA; cdr3_aa: CASSVAPAGAQYF; cdr3_nt: TGTGCCAGCAGCGTAGCACCGGCAGGGGCCCAGTACTTC
d_call: NA; j_call: TRBJ2-2; v_call: TRBV5-6; clone_size: NA; cdr3_aa: CASSLGLLAGELFF; cdr3_nt: TGTGCCAGCAGCTTGGGACTTCTGGCCGGGGAGCTGTTTTTT
d_call: TRBD1; j_call: TRBJ1-2; v_call: TRBV14; clone_size: NA; cdr3_aa: CASSQPGTGRGYGYTF; cdr3_nt: TGTGCCAGCAGCCAACCTGGGACAGGGAGGGGCTATGGCTACACCTTC
d_call: TRBD1; j_call: TRBJ1-6; v_call: TRBV4-1; clone_size: NA; cdr3_aa: CASRTGESDNSPLHF; cdr3_nt: TGCGCCAGCAGGACAGGGGAGTCGGATAATTCACCCCTCCACTTT
d_call: NA; j_call: TRBJ1-2; v_call: TRBV7-9; clone_size: once; cdr3_aa: CASSLGDQGQSYTF; cdr3_nt: TGTGCCAGCAGCTTAGGAGATCAGGGGCAGAGCTACACCTTC
d_call: NA; j_call: TRBJ2-3; v_call: TRBV19; clone_size: once; cdr3_aa: CASSIQGSTDTQYF; cdr3_nt: TGTGCCAGTAGTATTCAGGGTAGCACAGATACGCAGTATTTT
d_call: NA; j_call: TRBJ2-7; v_call: TRBV5-6; clone_size: NA; cdr3_aa: CASSLGLHYEQYF; cdr3_nt: TGTGCCAGCAGCTTGGGGCTTCACTACGAGCAGTACTTC
d_call: NA; j_call: TRBJ2-5; v_call: TRBV21-1; clone_size: few; cdr3_aa: CASSDLTGAVEGETQYF; cdr3_nt: TGTGCCAGCAGCGACTTAACAGGGGCCGTGGAGGGGGAGACCCAGTACTTC
d_call: NA; j_call: TRBJ1-6; v_call: TRBV7-2; clone_size: NA; cdr3_aa: CASSLRQSSYNSPLHF; cdr3_nt: TGTGCCAGCAGCTTGAGACAAAGCTCCTATAATTCACCCCTCCACTTT
d_call: TRBD1; j_call: TRBJ2-1; v_call: TRBV7-2; clone_size: once; cdr3_aa: CASSSQGAYNEQFF; cdr3_nt: TGTGCCAGCAGCTCACAGGGGGCCTACAATGAGCAGTTCTTC
d_call: TRBD2; j_call: TRBJ2-1; v_call: TRBV5-1; clone_size: NA; cdr3_aa: CASSAQRGLPSNEQFF; cdr3_nt: TGCGCCAGCAGCGCCCAGCGGGGGCTCCCCTCGAATGAGCAGTTCTTC
d_call: NA; j_call: TRBJ1-4; v_call: TRBV4-3; clone_size: NA; cdr3_aa: CASSQDGGTWATNEKLFF; cdr3_nt: TGCGCCAGCAGCCAAGATGGGGGGACGTGGGCCACTAATGAAAAACTGTTTTTT
d_call: NA; j_call: TRBJ2-5; v_call: TRBV10-3; clone_size: NA; cdr3_aa: CAISELQGRWETQYF; cdr3_nt: TGTGCCATCAGTGAGTTGCAAGGGAGGTGGGAGACCCAGTACTTC
d_call: TRBD1; j_call: TRBJ2-7; v_call: TRBV9; clone_size: NA; cdr3_aa: CASSFAGDRFSYGQYF; cdr3_nt: TGTGCCAGCAGCTTCGCCGGGGACAGGTTTTCCTACGGCCAGTACTTC
d_call: NA; j_call: TRBJ2-7; v_call: TRBV27; clone_size: NA; cdr3_aa: CASSFDRRPYEQYF; cdr3_nt: TGTGCCAGCAGTTTCGACAGGCGTCCCTACGAGCAGTACTTC
d_call: TRBD2; j_call: TRBJ2-3; v_call: TRBV19; clone_size: NA; cdr3_aa: CASSWTSGRADTQYF; cdr3_nt: TGTGCCAGTTCCTGGACTAGCGGGAGGGCAGATACGCAGTATTTT
d_call: TRBD1; j_call: TRBJ2-2; v_call: TRBV7-8; clone_size: NA; cdr3_aa: CASSYEGAGAGELFF; cdr3_nt: TGTGCCAGCAGCTATGAGGGGGCGGGCGCCGGGGAGCTGTTTTTT
d_call: NA; j_call: TRBJ1-6; v_call: TRBV29-1; clone_size: NA; cdr3_aa: CSVMKTVNSPLHF; cdr3_nt: TGCAGCGTTATGAAGACAGTAAATTCACCCCTCCACTTT
d_call: NA; j_call: TRBJ1-1; v_call: TRBV6-1; clone_size: NA; cdr3_aa: CASSVSGNTEAFF; cdr3_nt: TGTGCCAGCAGTGTTTCCGGGAACACTGAAGCTTTCTTT
d_call: TRBD2; j_call: TRBJ2-2; v_call: TRBV7-2; clone_size: few; cdr3_aa: CASSLGTSGRRLGGELFF; cdr3_nt: TGTGCCAGCAGCTTAGGGACTAGCGGGAGGAGGCTCGGCGGGGAGCTGTTTTTT
d_call: NA; j_call: TRBJ2-7; v_call: TRBV5-1; clone_size: NA; cdr3_aa: CASGVYGAGLYEQYF; cdr3_nt: TGCGCCAGCGGCGTTTACGGGGCGGGATTGTACGAGCAGTACTTC
d_call: NA; j_call: TRBJ1-2; v_call: TRBV20-1; clone_size: NA; cdr3_aa: CSLMDSNGYTF; cdr3_nt: TGCAGTTTAATGGACAGTAACGGCTACACCTTC
d_call: NA; j_call: TRBJ1-1; v_call: TRBV9; clone_size: NA; cdr3_aa: CASSVLQGNTEAFF; cdr3_nt: TGTGCCAGCAGCGTGCTACAGGGCAACACTGAAGCTTTCTTT
d_call: TRBD1; j_call: TRBJ2-4; v_call: TRBV6-5; clone_size: NA; cdr3_aa: CASSYGGQNKNIQYF; cdr3_nt: TGTGCCAGCAGTTACGGGGGACAGAACAAAAACATTCAGTACTTC
d_call: NA; j_call: TRBJ1-5; v_call: TRBV4-3; clone_size: NA; cdr3_aa: CASSLGNNQPQHF; cdr3_nt: TGCGCCAGCAGCCTCGGTAACAATCAGCCCCAGCATTTT
d_call: TRBD1; j_call: TRBJ1-3; v_call: TRBV7-9; clone_size: few; cdr3_aa: CASSQGQGRNTIYF; cdr3_nt: TGTGCCAGCAGCCAAGGACAGGGTCGGAACACCATATATTTT
d_call: NA; j_call: TRBJ2-1; v_call: TRBV9; clone_size: NA; cdr3_aa: CASSVRQGQQKLNEQFF; cdr3_nt: TGTGCCAGCAGCGTAAGGCAGGGCCAGCAGAAATTGAATGAGCAGTTCTTC
d_call: NA; j_call: TRBJ1-6; v_call: TRBV4-2; clone_size: NA; cdr3_aa: CASSHSPGGSSYNSPLHF; cdr3_nt: TGTGCCAGCAGCCATAGCCCTGGGGGGAGCTCCTATAATTCACCCCTCCACTTT
d_call: TRBD2; j_call: TRBJ2-4; v_call: TRBV18; clone_size: once; cdr3_aa: CASSPLIAGLAKNIQYF; cdr3_nt: TGTGCCAGCTCACCTCTAATAGCGGGATTAGCCAAAAACATTCAGTACTTC
d_call: NA; j_call: TRBJ1-3; v_call: TRBV10-3; clone_size: NA; cdr3_aa: CATISPVSGNTIYF; cdr3_nt: TGTGCCACGATAAGCCCCGTCTCTGGAAACACCATATATTTT